The entry below gives a single TCR beta chain sequence along with its context. This sample was included in a study of blood T cell repertoires in COVID-19. The overall study: From the United States, Italy and Spain came samples of acute and convalescent COVID-19. The cDNA or gDNA used as material had been derived from T cells, B-cell-depleted T cells, or PBMCs.

Authors' processing steps: Reference gene primer amplification gave nucleated cell count estimates. The data were produced by immunoSEQ multiplex PCR, yet TCRdb's version contains in-frame clones alone and is incomplete. V and J calls plus clone size are reproduced from that table; the DNA served to infer D and trimming. Among tens of thousands of clones, 75% to 90% were seen once, and the ten largest hold 7.5% to 9.5%. Trimming pared 5 bases from V and 2 bases from J, leaving 13 bases between. Germline CDR1 reads SGHTA; CDR2 reads FQGNSA. The CDR3 loop spans 16 amino acids. Source material: peripheral blood. The chain couples TRBV7-2 to TRBJ2-6, with unresolved D. This TCR was recovered from a woman aged 70 to 79 with active COVID-19. The CDR3, as DNA: TGTGCCAGCAGCCCTACCGTGACTCCTGGGGCCAACGTCCTGACTTTC. Translating it yields CASSPTVTPGANVLTF.